This TCR beta chain derives from a study of blood T cell repertoires in COVID-19 (dated by TCRdb to the early 2020s). Broadly, across the study: The collaborator samples originated in the United States, Italy and Spain and spanned the acute and convalescent phases of COVID-19. The samples were drawn from the first 160 participants of the ongoing ImmuneRACE study and from more than 1,000 subjects provided by 6 global collaborators. The repertoires were released in a freely available public database intended as a resource for research on the immune response to SARS-CoV-2. The sample metadata nearly always contained a de-identified subject ID, COVID-19 status, age in years and sex. The prospective study material was composed of cDNA or gDNA derived from T cells, B-cell-depleted T cells, or PBMCs. The dataset comprised deeply sampled blood TCRbeta repertoires from subjects exposed to, actively infected with, or recovered from COVID-19. Where HLA class I and class II types were available, the types were taken from metadata supplied by the sample provider, not from assay-based typing.

Broad study findings and their caveats: The amount of clinical and demographic metadata varied by source and participant and was provided uncurated.

V and J lose 0 bases and 10 bases, and a span of 10 bases separates them. The germline V gene yields LGHNA for CDR1 and YNFKEQ for CDR2. The CDR3 covers 13 residues, taking in both the cysteine and the phenylalanine. Only the CDR3 DNA stays, 39 bases, in frame from base 1. Turning to this clone: Its target antigen remains unknown. There are no base qualities to consult, and no much larger clone falls within one base.

The immunoSEQ Assay, a bias-controlled multiplex PCR, was used to amplify TCRbeta CDR3 regions from genomic DNA. Per the original workflow: Nucleated cell counts per sample were estimated from amplification of reference gene primers within the assay. To quantify the absolute abundance of each unique TCRbeta CDR3 rearrangement, sequence reads were collapsed and filtered. For each sample, productive Simpson clonality was calculated as the square root of Simpson's diversity index across productive rearrangements. TCRdb obtained this table from immuneACCESS and retained in-frame rearrangements with V and J assigned. These tables miss some clones; where compared with another copy, unresolved V genes account for less than half of the shortfall, and the remainder is unexplained. V and J calls and clone size are given by that table; D and trimming were obtained from the DNA. The sample profile shows fewer than 150,000 clones; about 89% of them were found once. The ten largest account for 25% to 35% of the sample.

Collaborating institutions collected whole blood in K2EDTA tubes following their own protocols. For TCRbeta analysis, collaborator samples were shipped as frozen whole blood, as isolated PBMCs, or as DNA extracted from either sample type. What was sequenced was peripheral blood. The sequence was obtained from a woman in her seventies with acute or convalescent COVID-19. The sequence joins TRBV4-2 to TRBJ2-1; the D gene cannot be named for sure. The bases read TGTGCCAGCAGCCAAGAATCGACATCGGAGCAGTTCTTC. Its protein product is CASSQESTSEQFF.